The rows below give T cell receptor beta chains drawn from one sample of a study of regulatory T cells in long-lasting Graves disease. One entry per CDR3 protein results from TCRdb running MiXCR on the multiplex PCR reads. The sample carries around 360,000 distinct CDR3 sequences, under 20% recorded once. A further study also used this sample, focusing on T cells in Graves' hyperthyroidism and ophthalmopathy.

The sequences come from peripheral blood mononuclear cells (PBMCs), collected at new diagnosis, from a patient treated with antithyroid drugs. These receptors all stem from a woman aged 18-29 years with Graves disease. The CDR3 runs from the conserved cysteine through the conserved F or W. The order of the fields is J gene, clone size, D gene, V gene, CDR3 DNA, CDR3 protein. D genes are given only for firm matches. Only some rows state a clone size, as once, few, many or a class for expanded clones.

>TRBJ2-3|few|-|TRBV29-1
TGCAGCGTCAGCCGGGGGAAAATAGGATCGGATACGCAGTATTTT
CSVSRGKIGSDTQYF
>TRBJ2-3|many|TRBD2|TRBV28
TGTGCCAGCAGTCCACGGGGGGGCGGGGCAGATACGCAGTATTTT
CASSPRGGGADTQYF
>TRBJ1-3|-|-|TRBV5-1
TGCGCCAGCAGTTTCGACGGAGCCTCTGGAAACACCATATATTTT
CASSFDGASGNTIYF
>TRBJ2-7|many|TRBD2|TRBV12-3/TRBV12-4
TGTGCCAGCAGTGACCTAGCGGGAGGGGTCTACGAGCAGTACTTC
CASSDLAGGVYEQYF
>TRBJ2-7|many|-|TRBV20-1
TGCAGTGCTAGGGACCCGGGACTGCTTGACGAGCAGTACTTC
CSARDPGLLDEQYF
>TRBJ2-2|few|TRBD1|TRBV9
TGTGCCAGCAGCGCGGGACAGTACACCGGGGAGCTGTTTTTT
CASSAGQYTGELFF
>TRBJ2-1|many|TRBD2|TRBV2
TGTGCCAGCAGTTCGGGAGGACTCCGGGGTGAGCAGTTCTTC
CASSSGGLRGEQFF
>TRBJ2-1|many|TRBD1|TRBV15
TGTGCCACCAGCAGAGGGGATGGGACAGTGTACAATGAGCAGTTCTTC
CATSRGDGTVYNEQFF
>TRBJ1-4|-|TRBD1|TRBV12-3/TRBV12-4
TGTGCCAGCCGACAGGGTAATGAAAAACTGTTTTTT
CASRQGNEKLFF
>TRBJ1-5|many|TRBD1|TRBV2
TGTGCCAGCAGTGAGACAGGGCACGGAATCAATCAGCCCCAGCATTTT
CASSETGHGINQPQHF
>TRBJ1-6|few|-|TRBV5-1
TGCGCCAGCAGCCCCGACTCTATTAAAAATTCACCCCTCCACTTT
CASSPDSIKNSPLHF
>TRBJ2-1|many|-|TRBV3-1
TGTGCCAGCAGCCAAGAGACTGGTGAGCAGTTCTTC
CASSQETGEQFF
>TRBJ2-3|many|TRBD2|TRBV20-1
TGCAGTGCTAGAGACCCGGGCGGTGCGGGGGGGCAAGATACGCAGTATTTT
CSARDPGGAGGQDTQYF
>TRBJ2-2|few|TRBD2|TRBV3-1
TGTGCCAGCAGTATAGCGGGGGCGGTTGGCGGGGAGCTGTTTTTT
CASSIAGAVGGELFF
>TRBJ2-5|-|-|TRBV6-1
TGTGCCAGCGGAGAGACACCCCAAGAGACCCAGTACTTC
CASGETPQETQYF
>TRBJ1-1|few|-|TRBV9
TGTGCCAGCCGTGGCCCGAACACTGAAGCTTTCTTT
CASRGPNTEAFF
>TRBJ2-5|once|TRBD2|TRBV3-1
TGTGCCAGCAGCCTGAGCGGGGGGGCCTGGGAGACCCAGTACTTC
CASSLSGGAWETQYF
>TRBJ1-2|many|TRBD1|TRBV3-1
TGTGCCAGCAGCCCCCGACAGGGGATCTATGGCTACACCTTC
CASSPRQGIYGYTF
>TRBJ2-7|many|TRBD1|TRBV29-1
TGCAGCGTCGACGTCCAGGGGGCCCCCTACGAGCAGTACTTC
CSVDVQGAPYEQYF
>TRBJ2-5|-|-|TRBV9
TGTGCCAGCAGTTCCGGGCCTAGACGAGAGACCCAGTACTTC
CASSSGPRRETQYF
>TRBJ2-7|many|TRBD1|TRBV7-6
TGTGCCAGCAGCTTAGCACAGGGGCGAGAGCAGTACTTC
CASSLAQGREQYF
>TRBJ1-1|many|-|TRBV10-3
TGTGCCATCAGAGGCGGAGGCACTGAAGCTTTCTTT
CAIRGGGTEAFF
>TRBJ2-7|many|-|TRBV6-5
TGTGCCAGCAGTTACCTCGCGCAGCAGTACTTC
CASSYLAQQYF
>TRBJ1-1|once|-|TRBV19
TGTGCCAGTAGTACAGGAGGGGTGAACACTGAAGCTTTCTTT
CASSTGGVNTEAFF
>TRBJ2-1|-|TRBD1|TRBV19
TGTGCCAGTAGGCGAAAGGGGACGACAGGGGATCATGAGCAGTTCTTC
CASRRKGTTGDHEQFF
>TRBJ2-5|many|-|TRBV7-3
TGTGCCAGCAGCCCCTCCTTAGCGGATCAAGAGACCCAGTACTTC
CASSPSLADQETQYF
>TRBJ2-3|many|TRBD2|TRBV10-3
TGTGCCATCAGTGAGCTTTGGACTAGCGGGGGGGCCTCAGATACGCAGTATTTT
CAISELWTSGGASDTQYF
>TRBJ2-3|many|-|TRBV11-2
TGTGCCAGCAGCTGGGGACGGGAAGATACGCAGTATTTT
CASSWGREDTQYF
>TRBJ2-3|many|-|TRBV7-9
TGTGCCAGCAGCTTAGGTTCCGCAGATACGCAGTATTTT
CASSLGSADTQYF
>TRBJ2-1|many|-|TRBV7-3
TGTGCCAGCAGCACGGGACGGCACAATGAGCAGTTCTTC
CASSTGRHNEQFF
>TRBJ2-7|many|TRBD2|TRBV13
TGTGCCAGCAGAATGCAGGGAGGGCCATCGTACGAGCAGTACTTC
CASRMQGGPSYEQYF
>TRBJ1-6|many|-|TRBV5-1
TGCGCCAGCAGCCACGACAGCTCCTATAATTCACCCCTCCACTTT
CASSHDSSYNSPLHF
>TRBJ2-2|many|TRBD2|TRBV2
TGTGCCAGCAGAGCGGGACTAGCGGCCCTCACCGGGGAGCTGTTTTTT
CASRAGLAALTGELFF
>TRBJ2-1|-|-|TRBV20-1
TGCAGTGCTAGAGTGGTGGGGCAGAATAGCCTCAATGAGCAGTTCTTC
CSARVVGQNSLNEQFF
>TRBJ2-7|few|TRBD2|TRBV9
TGTGCCAGCAGCCCAACGGGACTAGCGGGGGTGGGCGAGCAGTACTTC
CASSPTGLAGVGEQYF
>TRBJ2-6|few|-|TRBV6-2/TRBV6-3
TGTGCCAGCTGTGGGAGCTCTGGGGCCAACGTCCTGACTTTC
CASCGSSGANVLTF
>TRBJ1-2|many|TRBD1|TRBV5-1
TGCGCCAGCAGCCTGGACAGGGATTTTGGCTACACCTTC
CASSLDRDFGYTF
>TRBJ2-2|-|TRBD1|TRBV5-1
TGCGCCAGCAGCTTGGGACGGGACAGACACACCGGGGAGCTGTTTTTT
CASSLGRDRHTGELFF
>TRBJ2-1|many|TRBD2|TRBV20-1
TGCAGTGCTAGAGTCGGTAGCGGGAGAGGTGAGCAGTTCTTC
CSARVGSGRGEQFF
>TRBJ2-2|many|TRBD1|TRBV7-9
TGTGCCAGCAGCTTACAGGGGGCGAGGACCGGGGAGCTGTTTTTT
CASSLQGARTGELFF
>TRBJ2-7|many|-|TRBV18
TGTGCCAGCTCACCCTATAGGAGCTCCTACGAGCAGTACTTC
CASSPYRSSYEQYF
>TRBJ2-7|-|TRBD2|TRBV11-2
TGTGCCAGCAGCCGGACTAGCGGGAGCGGATACGAGCAGTACTTC
CASSRTSGSGYEQYF
>TRBJ2-1|many|-|TRBV9
TGTGCCAGCAGCGTAGACCTGTATGCGGGGAGCTCCTACAATGAGCAGTTCTTC
CASSVDLYAGSSYNEQFF
>TRBJ2-4|few|-|TRBV12-3/TRBV12-4
TGTGCCAGCAGCTCAACGGCTAGCGCCAAAAACATTCAGTACTTC
CASSSTASAKNIQYF
>TRBJ1-1|many|TRBD1|TRBV11-2
TGTGCCAGCAGCTTAAGACAGGGATATGAAGCTTTCTTT
CASSLRQGYEAFF
>TRBJ2-2|few|-|TRBV7-8
TGTGCCAGCAGCTTCGGTGGAGGGGTTGGCGGGGAGCTGTTTTTT
CASSFGGGVGGELFF
>TRBJ2-5|many|-|TRBV6-4
TGTGCCAGCAGTGACGTCGCAGGGTCGCAAGAGACCCAGTACTTC
CASSDVAGSQETQYF
>TRBJ1-6|-|-|TRBV30
TGTGCCTGGAGTGTACAGGGAATCTCCTATAATTCACCCCTCCACTTT
CAWSVQGISYNSPLHF
>TRBJ1-3|many|-|TRBV5-1
TGCGCCAGCAGCTCAACAGGCTCTGGAAACACCATATATTTT
CASSSTGSGNTIYF
>TRBJ1-1|many|TRBD1|TRBV7-9
TGTGCCAGCAGCGCCAGGGACAGGGGTACAACTGTTCCGTTT
CASSARDRGTTVPF
>TRBJ1-1|-|-|TRBV29-1
TGCAGCGCTGGGATGAGGGGAATGAACACTGAAGCTTTCTTT
CSAGMRGMNTEAFF
>TRBJ1-1|many|TRBD1|TRBV2
TGTGCCAGCAGTACAGGGGTTAAGAACACTGAAGCTTTCTTT
CASSTGVKNTEAFF
>TRBJ2-7|many|TRBD1|TRBV12-3/TRBV12-4
TGTGCCAGCAGTTTAACCCCGGGACAGGGCCGGAGGGGGCAGTACTTC
CASSLTPGQGRRGQYF
>TRBJ2-1|many|TRBD2|TRBV6-1
TGTGCCAGCAGTGGGCCGGGACTAAGTAACAATGAGCAGTTCTTC
CASSGPGLSNNEQFF
>TRBJ2-7|many|TRBD2|TRBV6-9
TGTGCCAGCAGTTACCCCGAAGAGGCGGGGGATTACGAGCAGTACTTC
CASSYPEEAGDYEQYF
>TRBJ1-1|many|-|TRBV11-2
TGTGCCAGCAGTCAGATATTGAACACTGAAGCTTTCTTT
CASSQILNTEAFF
>TRBJ2-5|-|-|TRBV3-1
TGTGCCAGCAGCCACTTCGAAGAGACCCAGTACTTC
CASSHFEETQYF
>TRBJ2-2|many|-|TRBV2
TGTGCCAGTCGAACTCGGACCGGGGAGCTGTTTTTT
CASRTRTGELFF
>TRBJ1-2|many|-|TRBV20-1
TGCAGTGCCATGAAACCGGGACGGACCTATGGTGGCTACACCTTC
CSAMKPGRTYGGYTF
>TRBJ2-1|many|TRBD1|TRBV6-1
TGTGCCAGCACCCGGGACAGGGGTGGGAGCTCCTACAATGAGCAGTTCTTC
CASTRDRGGSSYNEQFF